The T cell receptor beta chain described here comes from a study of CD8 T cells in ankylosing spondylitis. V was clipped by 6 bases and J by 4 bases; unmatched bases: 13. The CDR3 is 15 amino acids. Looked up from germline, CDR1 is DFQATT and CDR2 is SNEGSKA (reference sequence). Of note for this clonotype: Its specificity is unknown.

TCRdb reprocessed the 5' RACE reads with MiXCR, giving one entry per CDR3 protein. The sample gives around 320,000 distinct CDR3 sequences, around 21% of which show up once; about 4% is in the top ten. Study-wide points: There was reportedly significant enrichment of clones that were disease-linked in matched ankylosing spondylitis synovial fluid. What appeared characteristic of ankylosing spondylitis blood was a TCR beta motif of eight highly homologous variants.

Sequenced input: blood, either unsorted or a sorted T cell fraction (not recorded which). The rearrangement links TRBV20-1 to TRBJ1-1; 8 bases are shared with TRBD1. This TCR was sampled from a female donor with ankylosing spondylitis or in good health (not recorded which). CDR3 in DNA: TGCAGTGCCCGCCCCGGGACAGGTTGGGTCACTGAAGCTTTCTTT. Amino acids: CSARPGTGWVTEAFF.